The clone carrying this T cell receptor beta chain was seen only once. Per the authors' pipeline: Nucleated cell number was recorded as an estimate derived from reference gene primer amplification. The assay was immunoSEQ multiplex PCR, and TCRdb's table has in-frame clones only and misses some. For V, J and clone size, that table is used; D and trimming come from the DNA. The repertoire holds about 270,000 clones, with about 76% as singletons. The record originates from a study of blood T cell repertoires in COVID-19. Overall study: Both acute and convalescent COVID-19 samples were obtained from the United States, Italy and Spain. T cells, B-cell-depleted T cells, or PBMCs supplied cDNA or gDNA.

The CDR3 totals 15 residues. The V gene end was trimmed by 5 bases and the J gene end by 4 bases; junction bases not matched to a gene: 7. The germline V gene has CDR1 MNHEY and CDR2 SVGAGI. This clonotype originated in a woman aged 60-75 years with active or convalescent COVID-19. J is TRBJ2-3 and V is TRBV6-5; 9 positions match TRBD1. The specimen was peripheral blood. CDR3 residues: CASSRGQGVADTQYF. The DNA for the CDR3 is TGTGCCAGCAGTCGGGGACAGGGTGTAGCAGATACGCAGTATTTT.